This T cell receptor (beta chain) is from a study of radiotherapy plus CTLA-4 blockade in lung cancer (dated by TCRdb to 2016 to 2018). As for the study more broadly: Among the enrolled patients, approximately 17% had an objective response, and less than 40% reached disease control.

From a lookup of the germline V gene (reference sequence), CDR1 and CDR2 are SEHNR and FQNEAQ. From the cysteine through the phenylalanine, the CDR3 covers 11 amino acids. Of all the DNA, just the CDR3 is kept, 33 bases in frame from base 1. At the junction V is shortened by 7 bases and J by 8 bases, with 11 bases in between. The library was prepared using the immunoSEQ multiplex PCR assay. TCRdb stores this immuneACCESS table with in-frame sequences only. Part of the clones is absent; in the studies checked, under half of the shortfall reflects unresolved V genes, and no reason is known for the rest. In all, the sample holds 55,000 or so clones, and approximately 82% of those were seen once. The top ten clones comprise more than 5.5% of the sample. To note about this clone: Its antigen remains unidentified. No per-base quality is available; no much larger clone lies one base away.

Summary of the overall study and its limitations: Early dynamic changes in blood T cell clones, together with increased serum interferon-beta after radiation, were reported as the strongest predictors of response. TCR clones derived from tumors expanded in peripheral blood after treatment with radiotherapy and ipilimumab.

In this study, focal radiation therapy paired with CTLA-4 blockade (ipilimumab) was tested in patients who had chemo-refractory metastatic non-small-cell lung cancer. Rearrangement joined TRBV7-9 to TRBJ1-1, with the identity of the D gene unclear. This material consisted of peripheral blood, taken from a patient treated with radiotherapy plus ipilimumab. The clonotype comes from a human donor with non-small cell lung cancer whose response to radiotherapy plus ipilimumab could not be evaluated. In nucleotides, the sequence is TGTGCCAGCACCTCAGGATCCGAAGCTTTCTTT. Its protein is CASTSGSEAFF.